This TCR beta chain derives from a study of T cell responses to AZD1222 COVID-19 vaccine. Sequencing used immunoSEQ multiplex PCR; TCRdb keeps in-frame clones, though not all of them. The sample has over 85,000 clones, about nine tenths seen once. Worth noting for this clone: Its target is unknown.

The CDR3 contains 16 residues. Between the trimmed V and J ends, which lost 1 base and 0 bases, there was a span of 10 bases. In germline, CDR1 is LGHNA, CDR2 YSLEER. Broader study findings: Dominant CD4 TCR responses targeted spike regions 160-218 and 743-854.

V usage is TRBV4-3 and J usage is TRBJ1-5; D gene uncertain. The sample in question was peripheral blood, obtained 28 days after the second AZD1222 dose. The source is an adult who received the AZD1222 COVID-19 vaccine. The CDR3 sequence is CASSQGVGRSNQPQHF. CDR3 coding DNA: TGCGCCAGCAGCCAAGGAGTCGGACGTAGCAATCAGCCCCAGCATTTT.